A single sample gave rise to the 30 T cell receptor beta chains below, sequenced in a study of blood T cell repertoires in COVID-19. Repertoires were generated with immunoSEQ multiplex PCR, while TCRdb's copy carries only in-frame clones and drops some. In the table there are about 130,000 clones, 85% to 90% of which are singletons. The sample consisted of peripheral blood. The receptors were sampled from a man aged 50 or older with active COVID-19.

Worth noting for this clone: One end of the junction fails to match germline, which may point to a read error. V is TRBV6-1 and J is TRBJ1-2, with TRBD1 matching over 7 bases. The germline V gene has CDR1 MNHNS and CDR2 SASEGT. This CDR3 comprises 13 residues. CDR3 sequence (DNA): TGTGCCAGCAGTGAAGCGCACAGGGGCTCCCCCGACTTC. Translation gives CASSEAHRGSPDF.

V gene TRBV5-1 combines with J gene TRBJ2-3; 9 bases are shared with TRBD2. The CDR3 runs 15 residues. After removal of 1 base from V and 2 bases from J, the junction contained 2 bases not matched to a gene. Germline V gives CDR1 SGHRS, CDR2 YFSETQ. CDR3 coding DNA: TGCGCCAGCAGCTTGAGCGGGGGGAACACAGATACGCAGTATTTT. This codes for CASSLSGGNTDTQYF. The full variable domain, its missing parts supplied by reference TRBV5-1 and TRBJ2-3, is KAGVTQTPRYLIKTRGQQVTLSCSPISGHRSVSWYQQTPGQGLQFLFEYFSETQRNKGNFPGRFSGRQFSNSRSEMNVSTLELGDSALYLCASSLSGGNTDTQYFGPGTRLTVL.

This chain connects TRBV7-8 to TRBJ2-7; tentatively, D is TRBD2 (5 bases). This CDR3 contains 15 residues. The V gene's germline CDR1 is SGHVS and CDR2 FQNEAQ. Between the trimmed V and J ends, which lost 8 bases and 7 bases, there was a span of 24 bases. The CDR3 bases are TGTGCCAGCGGGGTGTGGCGCGCGGGCCGAGGGGAGCAGTACTTC. Protein: CASGVWRAGRGEQYF.

The chain couples TRBV18 to TRBJ1-2; 8 positions agree with TRBD1. This CDR3 region has 14 residues. Trimming removed 4 bases from V and 5 bases from J; junction bases left unmatched: 6. From germline, CDR1 is KGHSH and CDR2 LQKENI. This CDR3 reads CASSQIGQGYGYTF. CDR3 coding DNA: TGTGCCAGCTCACAAATCGGACAGGGTTATGGCTACACCTTC.

The rearrangement uses TRBV11-2 and TRBJ1-5; perhaps TRBD1 as D (6 bases). This CDR3 region has 15 residues. Trimming removed 5 bases at V and 4 bases at J, with 15 bases between. Germline V gives CDR1 SGHAT, CDR2 FQNNGV. The CDR3 reads CASSVDSGINQPQHF. CDR3 DNA: TGTGCCAGCAGCGTGGACAGCGGAATAAATCAGCCCCAGCATTTT.

This chain connects TRBV6-2 or TRBV6-3 to TRBJ2-7, with TRBD2 matching over 11 bases. Losses at the gene ends were 2 bases for V and 0 bases for J; bases not matched to a gene: 3. The germline V gene has CDR1 MNHEY and CDR2 SVGEGT. The CDR3 is 16 residues long. The CDR3 region is CASSYRLAGSSYEQYF. In DNA form, the CDR3 reads TGTGCCAGCAGTTACAGACTAGCGGGGAGCTCCTACGAGCAGTACTTC.

J is TRBJ2-7 and V is TRBV6-1; 9 bases are shared with TRBD2. Germline loops: CDR1 MNHNS, CDR2 SASEGT. CDR3 length equals 14 residues. V was pared by 0 bases and J by 7 bases, with 4 bases of the junction left unmatched. This chain's CDR3 is CASSEALLAGEQYF. Written as DNA, the CDR3 is TGTGCCAGCAGTGAAGCGTTACTAGCGGGTGAGCAGTACTTC.

The rearrangement uses TRBV4-1 and TRBJ1-2; D is ambiguous. V was clipped by 1 base and J by 2 bases, with 8 bases between them. CDR1 is MGHRA, CDR2 YSYEKL, per germline. There are 14 residues in the CDR3. As DNA, the CDR3 is TGCGCCAGCAGCCAAGCCGCGGCCAACTATGGCTACACCTTC. It codes for CASSQAAANYGYTF.

This clone was picked up a small number of times. The V and J genes are TRBV24-1 and TRBJ2-1; no clear D. Germline V gene data show CDR1 as KGHDR and CDR2 as SFDVKD. The CDR3 sequence is 14 residues long. Trimming cost V 3 bases and J 6 bases, with 11 bases left between them. The CDR3 DNA reads TGTGCCACCAGTGATACCACTTCGGGCAATGAGCAGTTCTTC. It encodes CATSDTTSGNEQFF.

V gene TRBV5-4 combines with J gene TRBJ1-2; D unclear. Germline V gives CDR1 SGHNT, CDR2 YYREEE (reference sequence). The CDR3 is 14 residues long. Trimming shortened V by 0 bases and J by 0 bases, and 6 bases separated the two germline ends. The DNA for the CDR3 is TGTGCCAGCAGCTTGGACCAGTCTAACTATGGCTACACCTTC. Protein: CASSLDQSNYGYTF.

This clone was observed once. The chain has TRBV19 and TRBJ1-2; D uncertain. Trimming took off 5 bases at V and 7 bases at J, with 11 bases between the two ends. The CDR3 spans 12 residues. CDR1 and CDR2 (germline): LNHDA, SQIVND (reference sequence). The CDR3 loop is CASSPHRLGYTF. The CDR3 nucleotides are TGTGCCAGTAGTCCCCACCGACTTGGCTACACCTTC. Full variable domain (missing parts from reference TRBV19 and TRBJ1-2): DGGITQSPKYLFRKEGQNVTLSCEQNLNHDAMYWYRQDPGQGLRLIYYSQIVNDFQKGDIAEGYSVSREKKESFPLTVTSAQKNPTAFYLCASSPHRLGYTFGSGTRLTVV.

The chain is built from TRBV11-3 and TRBJ2-1; 7 bases line up with TRBD1. V gave up 5 bases and J gave up 8 bases; unmatched junction bases: 15. CDR3 length: 16 residues. Germline loops: CDR1 SGHNT, CDR2 YENEEA. CDR3 coding DNA: TGTGCCAGCAGCCTACGAGCTCTAGGGGGCCGGGATGAGCAGTTCTTC. This translates into CASSLRALGGRDEQFF.

This clone occurred once. The genes are TRBV11-2 and TRBJ1-2; D is perhaps TRBD1 (5 bases). This CDR3 comprises 12 residues. CDR1 is SGHAT and CDR2 is FQNNGV in the germline V gene. V was clipped by 3 bases and J by 7 bases, with 9 bases between them. The CDR3 sequence: CASSFRQGGYTF. DNA of the CDR3: TGTGCCAGCAGCTTTCGGCAGGGTGGCTACACCTTC.

This clone was counted a few times. V gene TRBV7-2 combines with J gene TRBJ1-1; no definite D call. The germline CDR1 and CDR2 sequences are SGHTA and FQGNSA. The V end was cut by 3 bases, the J end by 3 bases, with 5 bases between. The CDR3 is 12 amino acids. CDR3 residues: CASSFSDTEAFF. CDR3 nucleotides: TGTGCCAGCAGCTTTTCAGACACTGAAGCTTTCTTT. The full variable domain, completed using reference TRBV7-2 and TRBJ1-1, is GAGVSQSPSNKVTEKGKDVELRCDPISGHTALYWYRQSLGQGLEFLIYFQGNSAPDKSGLPSDRFSAERTGGSVSTLTIQRTQQEDSAVYLCASSFSDTEAFFGQGTRLTVV.

This clone was counted only a few times. The V and J genes are TRBV19 and TRBJ2-1; 12 bases fit TRBD2. This CDR3 region has 15 residues. V lost 6 bases, J lost 9 bases, and 9 bases stayed unmatched. The V gene's germline CDR1 is LNHDA and CDR2 SQIVND (reference sequence). In DNA, the CDR3 is TGTGCCAGTAGGAGACTAGCGGGAGATATCAGTGAGCAGTTCTTC. Amino acid sequence: CASRRLAGDISEQFF.

The CDR3 nucleotides are TGCGCCAGCAGTTCTCCGGGACAGGGTTTCCTACAGATATCGGGTGAGCAGTACTTC. This codes for CASSSPGQGFLQISGEQYF. The chain is built from TRBV5-1 and TRBJ2-7, with 9 bases identical to TRBD1. Germline CDR1 reads SGHRS; CDR2 reads YFSETQ. The V gene end was trimmed by 5 bases and the J gene end by 7 bases; junction bases not matched to a gene: 25. This CDR3 comprises 19 residues.

This chain joins TRBV7-2 and TRBJ1-5; TRBD1 matches 7 bases. The CDR3 runs 18 residues. Trimming removed 5 bases from V and 4 bases from J; junction bases left unmatched: 17. The germline V gene has CDR1 SGHTA and CDR2 FQGNSA. In DNA form, the CDR3 reads TGTGCCAGCAGCCCCCATTGGAGGGGGCTCACTAGAAATCAGCCCCAGCATTTT. It is translated as CASSPHWRGLTRNQPQHF.

This rearrangement joins TRBV27 to TRBJ2-2, with 11 bases matching TRBD2. This CDR3 spans 16 amino acids. The germline V gene has CDR1 MNHEY and CDR2 SMNVEV (reference sequence). After removal of 6 bases from V and 6 bases from J, the junction contained 9 bases not matched to a gene. This CDR3 reads CASSHLKLAGAGELFF. The DNA for the CDR3 is TGTGCCAGCAGCCACCTCAAACTAGCGGGGGCCGGGGAGCTGTTTTTT.

The chain joins TRBV1 to TRBJ2-7; TRBD2 was called by the table and not checked on the DNA. TRBV1 is a known pseudogene. The length of the CDR3 is 16 residues. The CDR3 reads CTSSQRKRGSSYEQYF. CDR3 DNA: TGCACCAGCAGCCAGAGAAAGCGGGGGTCATCCTACGAGCAGTACTTC.

V is TRBV6-5 and J is TRBJ1-6; no firm D call. Trimming took off 6 bases at V and 11 bases at J, with 14 bases between the two ends. Per germline, CDR1 MNHEY and CDR2 SVGAGI. This CDR3 spans 13 amino acids. The CDR3 loop reads CASSDLTAAPLHF. The CDR3 nucleotides read TGTGCCAGCAGCGACCTCACAGCGGCACCCCTCCACTTT.

The chain carries TRBV6-5 and TRBJ1-1, with TRBD1 identical over 12 bases. Germline V lookup: CDR1 MNHEY, CDR2 SVGAGI. The CDR3 spans 15 residues. The ends lost 5 bases at V and 4 bases at J; junction bases unmatched: 5. The CDR3 reads CASSRGTGGPTEAFF. CDR3 nucleotide sequence: TGTGCCAGCAGTCGAGGGACAGGGGGCCCCACTGAAGCTTTCTTT.

The CDR3 here is CASSPPGVGPGNNEQFF. The CDR3 coding sequence is TGTGCCAGCTCACCACCCGGGGTGGGCCCGGGGAACAATGAGCAGTTCTTC. This chain links TRBV18 with TRBJ2-1; tentatively, D is TRBD2 (5 bases). V lost 0 bases to trimming and J lost 5 bases, with 17 bases between them. Germline-derived CDR1 and CDR2 are KGHSH and LQKENI. The CDR3 contains 17 residues.

This clone was observed a handful of times. This chain connects TRBV7-2 to TRBJ2-1, with 9 bases lining up with TRBD2. This CDR3 comprises 15 residues. Germline CDR1 reads SGHTA; CDR2 reads FQGNSA. J lost 7 bases, V lost 1 base, and 5 bases had no gene match. The DNA for the CDR3 is TGTGCCAGCAGCTTAGTCCCGAGCGGGGGGAATGAGCAGTTCTTC. Protein product: CASSLVPSGGNEQFF.

The rearrangement joins TRBV5-6 to TRBJ1-2; a weak D match, TRBD1 (6 bases). The germline V gene has CDR1 SGHDT and CDR2 YYEEEE. With 4 bases removed from V and 4 bases from J, the gap between germline ends came to 17 bases. CDR3 length: 15 residues. CDR3 coding DNA: TGTGCCAGCAGCGCCTTCTCGGACAGACCCTATGGCTACACCTTC. It codes for CASSAFSDRPYGYTF.

V is TRBV3-1 (or the pseudogene TRBV3-2) and J is TRBJ1-2, with D maybe TRBD1 (5 bases). CDR3 length: 11 residues. The germline V gene has CDR1 LGHDT and CDR2 YNNKEL (reference sequence). V gave up 8 bases and J gave up 8 bases, with 12 bases separating them. CDR3 coding DNA: TGTGCCAGCTCCCAGGGAGGCGGCTACACCTTC. This encodes CASSQGGGYTF.

This clone was recorded only once. This sequence joins TRBV7-6 and TRBJ2-1; D may be TRBD1 (5 bases). Germline lookup yields CDR1 SGHVS and CDR2 FNYEAQ. The CDR3 is made up of 17 amino acids. V lost 5 bases, J lost 0 bases, and 17 bases lay in between. The CDR3 sequence: CASSVRDQGSSYNEQFF. The CDR3 bases are TGTGCCAGCAGCGTTAGAGATCAGGGCAGCTCCTACAATGAGCAGTTCTTC.

The chain links TRBV7-2 to TRBJ2-1; 15 bases are a match to TRBD2. The CDR3 is 16 residues long. Germline V gene lookup returns CDR1 SGHTA and CDR2 FQGNSA. With V trimmed by 5 bases and J by 9 bases, 8 bases remained unmatched. The CDR3 region is CASSPRTSGGAVEQFF. The CDR3, as DNA: TGTGCCAGCAGCCCCCGGACTAGCGGGGGGGCGGTTGAGCAGTTCTTC.

This rearrangement joins TRBV7-2 to TRBJ1-5; D possibly corresponds to TRBD1 (6 bases). Germline CDR1 and CDR2: SGHTA and FQGNSA. V shed 3 bases and J shed 3 bases, with 9 bases lying between them. The CDR3 runs to 14 residues. CDR3 amino acids: CASSFAGANQPQHF. CDR3 nucleotides: TGTGCCAGCAGCTTCGCGGGGGCCAATCAGCCCCAGCATTTT. Variable domain in full (rest from reference TRBV7-2 and TRBJ1-5): GAGVSQSPSNKVTEKGKDVELRCDPISGHTALYWYRQSLGQGLEFLIYFQGNSAPDKSGLPSDRFSAERTGGSVSTLTIQRTQQEDSAVYLCASSFAGANQPQHFGDGTRLSIL.

The sample holds a few counts of this clone. The chain employs TRBV29-1 and TRBJ2-7; 8 bases agree with TRBD1. The V gene end was trimmed by 4 bases and the J gene end by 3 bases; junction bases not matched to a gene: 8. CDR3 size: 14 residues. Germline V gene lookup returns CDR1 SQVTM and CDR2 ANQGSEA. The CDR3 bases are TGCAGCGTTGGGTTAGGAGGACAGGGCTACGAGCAGTACTTC. Translation gives CSVGLGGQGYEQYF.

J is TRBJ2-6 and V is TRBV3-1 (or the pseudogene TRBV3-2); unclear D gene. Trimming removed 4 bases from V and 3 bases from J, with 4 bases in between. CDR1 is LGHDT and CDR2 is YNNKEL in the germline V gene (reference sequence). This CDR3 is 13 amino acids long. CDR3 sequence: CASSPFGANVLTF. CDR3 nucleotide sequence: TGTGCCAGCAGCCCATTTGGGGCCAACGTCCTGACTTTC.